This T cell receptor beta chain emerged from a study of response to subunit inactivated influenza vaccine. This clonotype was counted a few times. The CDR3 is 16 amino acids. Per the germline V gene, CDR1 is SGHVS and CDR2 is FNYEAQ. V shed 2 bases and J 4 bases; nucleotides not matched to a gene: 9. MiXCR was run by TCRdb on the RT-PCR reads, yielding one entry per CDR3 protein. The data contain roughly 460,000 distinct CDR3 sequences, about a tenth of them singletons. The rearrangement uses TRBV7-6 and TRBJ2-3; 7 positions match TRBD2. This sample comprised PBMCs from blood, obtained roughly 46 days after vaccination. This clonotype originated in a man aged 50 or older who received an inactivated influenza vaccine. CDR3 loop: CASSLTRTSFADTQYF. The CDR3 region has the DNA TGTGCCAGCAGCTTAACCCGGACTAGTTTTGCAGATACGCAGTATTTT.